This entry lists 20 T cell receptor beta chains sequenced from one sample in a study of T cell repertoires in cytomegalovirus infection. TCRdb called the reads again in MiXCR, with one record for every CDR3 protein. The sample records some 97,000 distinct CDR3 sequences, 20% to 30% being singletons. The sequencing input was CD8+ T cells from PBMCs. These receptors were collected from a human donor in good health (CMV status not recorded). Some clones in this sample may be carry-over from other donors' samples.

The chain carries TRBV15 and TRBJ2-2; 13 bases agree with TRBD2. Germline CDR1 LNHNV, CDR2 YYDKDF (reference sequence). The CDR3 is 18 residues long. J gave up 2 bases and V 5 bases, and 8 bases lay outside the gene matches. The CDR3 loop reads CATSSHPGLAGNTGELFF. CDR3 nucleotides: TGTGCCACCAGCTCCCACCCGGGACTAGCGGGAAACACCGGGGAGCTGTTTTTT.

This clonotype was found a few times. This chain links TRBV7-9 with TRBJ2-7, with D possibly TRBD2 on 6 matching bases. This CDR3 comprises 17 residues. Trimming pared 3 bases from V and 6 bases from J, leaving 24 bases between. Germline-derived CDR1 and CDR2 are SEHNR and FQNEAQ (reference sequence). The CDR3 reads CASSLVLSPLANTEQYF. CDR3 nucleotides: TGTGCCAGCAGCTTGGTACTTTCCCCCCTAGCGAACACCGAGCAGTACTTC.

The chain has TRBV30 and TRBJ2-7, with 10 positions matching TRBD2. The V gene's germline CDR1 is GTSNPN and CDR2 SVGIG (reference sequence). The V segment lost 4 bases and the J segment 7 bases; nucleotides outside the gene matches: 10. The CDR3 contains 14 residues. This chain's CDR3 is CAWITEAGGGEQYF. The CDR3 DNA reads as TGTGCCTGGATTACGGAAGCGGGAGGGGGGGAGCAGTACTTC.

This clonotype appeared a few times. The chain's CDR3 is CASSSGTSGITGELFF. DNA for the CDR3: TGTGCCAGCAGTTCTGGGACTAGCGGGATCACCGGGGAGCTGTTTTTT. The chain carries TRBV12-3 or TRBV12-4 and TRBJ2-2; 13 positions match TRBD2. Trimming removed 4 bases from V and 4 bases from J; junction bases left unmatched: 3. CDR3 length: 16 residues.

This clonotype was found many times. V is TRBV7-2 and J is TRBJ2-3, with D hard to call. The length of the CDR3 is 13 residues. The germline CDR1 and CDR2 sequences are SGHTA and FQGNSA. Trimming cost V 5 bases and J 4 bases, with 10 bases left between them. The CDR3 loop is CASSEEQPDTQYF. CDR3 sequence (DNA): TGTGCCAGCAGCGAGGAGCAGCCAGATACGCAGTATTTT.

This chain uses TRBV4-1 with TRBJ2-3; no reliable D call. CDR3 length equals 14 residues. CDR1 is MGHRA and CDR2 is YSYEKL in the germline V gene. Trimming left V 3 bases short and J 0 bases short, with 7 bases between. CDR3 in amino acids: CASSHGPSTDTQYF. The CDR3 DNA reads as TGCGCCAGCAGCCATGGGCCGAGCACAGATACGCAGTATTTT.

CDR3 loop: CASSLEAKGMNTEAFF. The CDR3, as DNA: TGTGCCAGCAGTTTGGAAGCTAAAGGGATGAACACTGAAGCTTTCTTT. The V call is TRBV28, the J call TRBJ1-1; unclear D gene. The germline V gene encodes CDR1 MDHEN and CDR2 SYDVKM. CDR3 length equals 16 residues. Trimming took 3 bases from V and 0 from J, leaving 14 bases between them.

This clonotype was seen a few times. The V call is TRBV29-1, the J call TRBJ2-7; the match to TRBD2 covers 10 bases. The junction had 7 bases not matched to a gene; V was cut back by 1 base and J by 1 base. This CDR3 spans 16 amino acids. Looked up from germline, CDR1 is SQVTM and CDR2 is ANQGSEA. CDR3 in amino acids: CSVEGGLAGDSYEQYF. As DNA, the CDR3 is TGCAGCGTTGAAGGCGGCCTAGCGGGAGATTCCTACGAGCAGTACTTC.

This clonotype was detected many times. The rearrangement uses TRBV4-1 and TRBJ1-1, with D tentatively TRBD1 (6 bases). The germline CDR1 and CDR2 sequences are MGHRA and YSYEKL. The V and J ends lost 0 bases and 3 bases respectively, with 14 bases between them. The CDR3 has 16 residues. CDR3 DNA sequence: TGCGCCAGCAGCCAAGATCTGGGGGGGCTTGACACTGAAGCTTTCTTT. This gives the protein CASSQDLGGLDTEAFF.

V usage is TRBV30 and J usage is TRBJ1-2; D is perhaps TRBD1 (5 bases). V was shortened by 1 base and J by 5 bases, with 17 bases between the two germline ends. CDR1 is GTSNPN, CDR2 SVGIG, per germline (reference sequence). The CDR3 sequence is 15 residues long. The CDR3 here is CAWSDGAGILYGYTF. As DNA, the CDR3 is TGTGCCTGGAGTGATGGGGCGGGGATACTTTATGGCTACACCTTC.

The rearrangement joins TRBV7-6 to TRBJ2-2; possibly TRBD1 for D (5 bases). CDR1 is SGHVS, CDR2 FNYEAQ, per germline. The CDR3 consists of 15 residues. V gave up 6 bases and J gave up 4 bases, with 15 bases separating them. In DNA form, the CDR3 reads TGTGCCAGCAGTGGGGTAGGGGCCGGCACCGGGGAGCTGTTTTTT. Translating it yields CASSGVGAGTGELFF. The full variable domain, in which reference TRBV7-6 and TRBJ2-2 provide the parts outside the CDR3, is GAGVSQSPRYKVTKRGQDVALRCDPISGHVSLYWYRQALGQGPEFLTYFNYEAQQDKSGLPNDRFSAERPEGSISTLTIQRTEQRDSAMYRCASSGVGAGTGELFFGEGSRLTVL.

V and J are TRBV12-3 or TRBV12-4 and TRBJ2-1; 8 bases line up with TRBD2. V gave up 5 bases and J gave up 6 bases; unmatched junction bases: 12. The CDR3 covers 16 residues. The CDR3 protein is CASSPFRTGGFNEQFF. DNA for the CDR3: TGTGCCAGCAGTCCGTTCAGGACGGGAGGGTTCAATGAGCAGTTCTTC.

This clonotype was counted a few times. The CDR3 spells CAARTRSHADTQYF. The CDR3 DNA reads as TGTGCCGCCCGCACACGTTCTCACGCAGATACGCAGTATTTT. The chain employs TRBV2 and TRBJ2-3; D gene ambiguous. The germline V gene has CDR1 SNHLY and CDR2 FYNNEI. The V end was cut by 11 bases, the J end by 4 bases, with 19 bases between. The CDR3 runs 14 residues. The complete variable domain, with remaining parts taken from reference TRBV2 and TRBJ2-3, reads EPEVTQTPSHQVTQMGQEVILRCVPISNHLYFYWYRQILGQKVEFLVSFYNNEISEKSEIFDDQFSVERPDGSNFTLKIRSTKLEDSAMYFCAARTRSHADTQYFGPGTRLTVL.

V and J are TRBV15 and TRBJ2-7, with 7 bases that match TRBD1. V shed 5 bases, J shed 0 bases, and the junction held 10 bases outside the gene matches. Per germline, CDR1 LNHNV and CDR2 YYDKDF (reference sequence). The CDR3 has 16 residues. CDR3 sequence: CATSETPDRDSYEQYF. DNA for the CDR3: TGTGCCACCAGCGAGACCCCCGACAGGGACTCCTACGAGCAGTACTTC. Full variable domain (missing parts from reference TRBV15 and TRBJ2-7): DAMVIQNPRYQVTQFGKPVTLSCSQTLNHNVMYWYQQKSSQAPKLLFHYYDKDFNNEADTPDNFQSRRPNTSFCFLDIRSPGLGDTAMYLCATSETPDRDSYEQYFGPGTRLTVT.

This rearrangement joins TRBV28 to TRBJ2-3; D gene ambiguous. CDR3 length equals 14 residues. Germline lookup yields CDR1 MDHEN and CDR2 SYDVKM. Trimming stripped 6 bases from V and 1 base from J, with 11 bases between. In nucleotides, the CDR3 is TGTGCCAGCAGAGACGCTCTGGGCACAGATACGCAGTATTTT. Protein sequence: CASRDALGTDTQYF.

This clonotype came up a few times. CDR3 DNA sequence: TGTGCCAGCTTGCCTAGCGGGGAAAGGTACCAAGAGACCCAGTACTTC. Translation: CASLPSGERYQETQYF. The J gene is TRBJ2-5, the V gene TRBV7-9; 9 bases match TRBD2. CDR1 and CDR2 (germline): SEHNR, FQNEAQ (reference sequence). The CDR3 has 16 residues. V lost 8 bases, J lost 0 bases, and 10 bases stayed unmatched.

This clonotype was counted between two and nine times. V is TRBV7-9 and J is TRBJ2-1; TRBD2 is a possible D gene (5 bases). The V end lost 7 bases, the J end lost 0 bases, and 13 bases lay between the germline ends. This CDR3 has 15 residues. Germline V gene lookup returns CDR1 SEHNR and CDR2 FQNEAQ (reference sequence). The CDR3 protein is CASTETGSSYNEQFF. CDR3 nucleotides: TGTGCCAGCACCGAAACGGGGAGCTCCTACAATGAGCAGTTCTTC.

Ten or more counts support this clonotype. The rearrangement joins TRBV7-6 to TRBJ2-2, with D uncertain. CDR3 size: 12 residues. Germline V gene lookup returns CDR1 SGHVS and CDR2 FNYEAQ. V lost 1 base and J 6 bases, leaving 3 bases between the germline ends. The CDR3 sequence is CASSLVPGELFF. The CDR3 DNA sequence: TGTGCCAGCAGCTTAGTTCCCGGGGAGCTGTTTTTT.

This clonotype was counted at least ten times. The V and J genes are TRBV7-3 and TRBJ2-7, with D uncertain. Germline V gene lookup returns CDR1 SGHTA and CDR2 FQGTGA. V was trimmed by 5 bases and J by 1 base, leaving 9 bases between them. The CDR3 runs 13 residues. The CDR3 region is CASSPDGSYEQYF. The CDR3 DNA follows: TGTGCCAGCAGCCCCGACGGTTCCTACGAGCAGTACTTC.

Ten or more counts support this clonotype. The V call is TRBV7-2, the J call TRBJ2-4; tentative D call: TRBD1 (6 bases). Trimming shortened V by 5 bases and J by 0 bases, and 14 bases separated the two germline ends. The CDR3 is made up of 16 amino acids. CDR1 and CDR2 (germline): SGHTA, FQGNSA. The CDR3 sequence: CASSPRTDLAKNIQYF. CDR3 coding DNA: TGTGCCAGCAGCCCACGGACAGATCTAGCCAAAAACATTCAGTACTTC.